This is a list of T cell receptor beta chains from one sample in a study of identical twins. TCRdb analysed the 5' RACE reads with MiXCR anew, one entry per CDR3 protein. The sample shows 400,000 to 550,000 distinct CDR3 sequences, approximately 25% of them seen only once. This sample also belongs to another study, concerning T cells expressing NK-cell markers.

The sample consisted of CD4+ T cells sorted from blood. These receptor sequences come from a young woman in good health. CDR3s include the opening cysteine and the closing phenylalanine or tryptophan. The D gene is left open where the match is weak. For some rows the clone size is stated as once, few or many, or as a class when expanded; others skip it.

V gene	CDR3 length	D gene	J gene	clone size	CDR3 protein	CDR3 DNA
TRBV11-2	14	.	TRBJ2-7	.	CASSSQTGVYEQYF	TGTGCCAGCAGCTCCCAGACAGGAGTCTACGAGCAGTACTTC
TRBV20-1	14	.	TRBJ2-5	.	CSARDPQGRETQYF	TGCAGTGCTAGAGATCCCCAGGGTCGGGAGACCCAGTACTTC
TRBV20-1	14	TRBD2	TRBJ2-7	.	CSARNPGGFYEQYF	TGCAGTGCTAGAAATCCGGGAGGTTTCTACGAGCAGTACTTC
TRBV20-1	13	TRBD1	TRBJ2-1	few	CSADRVHRNEQFF	TGCAGTGCTGACAGGGTTCATAGGAATGAGCAGTTCTTC
TRBV6-2/TRBV6-3	12	.	TRBJ2-7	few	CASSLRYNEQYF	TGTGCCAGCAGTTTACGGTACAACGAGCAGTACTTC
TRBV10-3	16	TRBD1	TRBJ1-2	few	CAIRRTGRGANYGYTF	TGTGCCATCAGGAGGACAGGGCGAGGTGCAAACTATGGCTACACCTTC
TRBV19	8	.	TRBJ1-1	few	CATLEAFF	TGTGCCACCCTTGAAGCTTTCTTT
TRBV12-3/TRBV12-4	15	.	TRBJ2-2	.	CASSPHTGYTGELFF	TGTGCCAGCAGTCCTCACACGGGGTACACCGGGGAGCTGTTTTTT
TRBV5-1	13	.	TRBJ2-7	few	CASRRNRENEQYF	TGCGCCAGCCGGAGGAACAGGGAGAACGAGCAGTACTTC
TRBV7-2	15	TRBD2	TRBJ2-3	.	CASSFSSGATDTQYF	TGTGCCAGCAGCTTCTCTAGCGGGGCCACAGATACGCAGTATTTT
TRBV4-1	19	TRBD1	TRBJ2-1	.	CASSKGGQGRSGSYNEQFF	TGCGCCAGCAGCAAAGGGGGACAGGGTCGGTCGGGCTCCTACAATGAGCAGTTCTTC
TRBV4-3	14	.	TRBJ2-3	few	CASSQRTRTDTQYF	TGCGCCAGCAGCCAAAGGACACGCACAGATACGCAGTATTTT
TRBV7-8	16	.	TRBJ2-3	many	CASSSPLGSSTDTQYF	TGTGCCAGCAGCTCACCGTTAGGTAGTAGCACAGATACGCAGTATTTT
TRBV4-1	14	.	TRBJ2-7	.	CASSQPWGSYEQYF	TGCGCCAGCAGCCAACCCTGGGGTAGCTACGAGCAGTACTTC
TRBV12-3/TRBV12-4	17	.	TRBJ2-6	few	CASSPGTITSGANVLTF	TGTGCCAGCAGTCCCGGGACAATCACCTCTGGGGCCAACGTCCTGACTTTC
TRBV29-1	13	.	TRBJ1-2	.	CSVEAGENYGYTF	TGCAGCGTTGAGGCAGGGGAAAACTATGGCTACACCTTC
TRBV3-1	13	.	TRBJ1-1	once	CASSQGGLSEAFF	TGTGCCAGCAGCCAAGGGGGCTTATCTGAAGCTTTCTTT
TRBV11-3	14	.	TRBJ2-7	.	CASSQGGTSYEQYF	TGTGCCAGCAGCCAGGGGGGGACTTCCTACGAGCAGTACTTC
TRBV5-1	12	.	TRBJ1-2	.	CASSEGKYGYTF	TGCGCCAGCAGCGAGGGAAAATATGGCTACACCTTC
TRBV15	16	TRBD2	TRBJ2-7	.	CATSRDSGPTPYEQYF	TGTGCCACCAGCAGAGATAGCGGGCCTACTCCCTACGAGCAGTACTTC
TRBV20-1	12	.	TRBJ2-2	.	CSAQGGGGELFF	TGCAGTGCTCAGGGGGGCGGCGGGGAGCTGTTTTTT
TRBV29-1	13	.	TRBJ2-5	.	CSVHMGFSETQYF	TGCAGCGTCCACATGGGATTCTCGGAAACCCAGTACTTC
TRBV27	15	.	TRBJ1-3	.	CASSFGGDSGNTIYF	TGTGCCAGCAGTTTCGGGGGAGATTCTGGAAACACCATATATTTT
TRBV20-1	12	.	TRBJ2-1	.	CSARGFYNEQFF	TGCAGTGCTAGGGGGTTTTACAATGAGCAGTTCTTC
TRBV20-1	11	.	TRBJ2-7	.	CSASGGYEQYF	TGCAGTGCTAGCGGTGGTTACGAGCAGTACTTC
TRBV27	16	TRBD2	TRBJ2-3	.	CASSLFSGESTDTQYF	TGTGCCAGCAGCTTATTTAGCGGGGAGAGCACAGATACGCAGTATTTT
TRBV20-1	12	TRBD1	TRBJ2-3	.	CSSQGVTDTQYF	TGCAGTTCACAGGGGGTCACAGATACGCAGTATTTT
TRBV6-2/TRBV6-3	14	TRBD1	TRBJ2-7	.	CASRTDRALGEQYF	TGTGCCAGCAGGACGGACAGGGCCCTGGGTGAGCAGTACTTC
TRBV6-2/TRBV6-3	16	.	TRBJ2-5	.	CASSPLNDWVRETQYF	TGTGCCAGCAGCCCGCTAAATGATTGGGTTAGGGAGACCCAGTACTTC
TRBV7-7	15	.	TRBJ2-7	few	CASSLAIPGADEQYF	TGTGCCAGCAGCTTAGCCATCCCGGGGGCGGACGAGCAGTACTTC
TRBV7-2	14	.	TRBJ1-1	many	CASSLTGLASEAFF	TGTGCCAGCAGCCTTACCGGGCTCGCCTCTGAAGCTTTCTTT
TRBV19	13	TRBD1	TRBJ2-4	few	CASSRDRENIQYF	TGTGCCAGTAGTAGGGACAGGGAAAACATTCAGTACTTC
TRBV27	15	.	TRBJ2-1	.	CASSARGGIYNEQFF	TGTGCCAGCAGTGCGAGAGGCGGGATTTACAATGAGCAGTTCTTC
TRBV11-2	15	TRBD1	TRBJ1-6	few	CASSSFTGGGSPLHF	TGTGCCAGCAGCTCGTTCACAGGGGGGGGTTCACCCCTCCACTTT
TRBV5-5	15	.	TRBJ2-1	.	CATDAGGTTDNEQFF	TGTGCCACCGACGCTGGGGGCACAACGGACAATGAGCAGTTCTTC